The 28 T cell receptor beta chains below come from one sample, sequenced in a study of T-cell reconstitution after alpha-beta-depleted transplantation in children. Molecular barcoding with unique molecular identifiers was used for the TCRbeta library. Each CDR3 protein is one row after TCRdb ran MiXCR on the PCR reads. The sample has hundreds of thousands of distinct CDR3 sequences, almost 10% seen once. This material consisted of PBMCs from the stem cell graft donor, taken from the stem cell graft. Receptors were obtained from a human donor who donated a stem cell graft to a child with SCID.

The chain is built from TRBV13 and TRBJ2-6; 8 bases map to TRBD1. This CDR3 has 20 amino acids. Trimming removed 2 bases from V and 1 base from J; junction bases left unmatched: 13. Germline V CDR1 and CDR2: PRHDT, FYEKMQ (reference sequence). CDR3: CASSLYNRNRGISGANVLTF. For the CDR3, the DNA is TGTGCCAGCAGCTTATATAATCGGAACAGGGGGATTTCTGGGGCCAACGTCCTGACTTTC.

The DNA of the CDR3 is TGCGCCAGCAGCTTGGGGTTTTCGGGGGAAGCTTTCTTT. Encoded protein: CASSLGFSGEAFF. The chain joins TRBV5-1 to TRBJ1-1; D ambiguous. The CDR3 covers 13 residues. Between the trimmed V and J ends, which lost 0 bases and 8 bases, there was a span of 11 bases. Germline V lookup: CDR1 SGHRS, CDR2 YFSETQ. Filled out from reference TRBV5-1 and TRBJ1-1, the complete variable domain reads KAGVTQTPRYLIKTRGQQVTLSCSPISGHRSVSWYQQTPGQGLQFLFEYFSETQRNKGNFPGRFSGRQFSNSRSEMNVSTLELGDSALYLCASSLGFSGEAFFGQGTRLTVV.

The sample holds a few counts of this clonotype. The chain couples TRBV7-2 to TRBJ2-5; D is possibly TRBD2 (6 bases). The CDR3 extends over 16 amino acids. The germline gives CDR1 SGHTA, CDR2 FQGNSA. V lost 4 bases, J lost 5 bases, and 20 bases lay in between. DNA for the CDR3: TGTGCCAGCAGCTCACTCGGACTACACCGAATGGAGACCCAGTACTTC. Translating gives CASSSLGLHRMETQYF.

This chain joins TRBV20-1 and TRBJ2-1, with 7 bases matching TRBD2. The CDR3 length is 13 residues. Germline loops: CDR1 DFQATT, CDR2 SNEGSKA (reference sequence). The ends lost 1 base at V and 9 bases at J; junction bases unmatched: 6. CDR3 loop: CSARGGWGGEQFF. CDR3 nucleotide sequence: TGCAGTGCTAGAGGAGGCTGGGGGGGTGAGCAGTTCTTC.

The chain couples TRBV10-3 to TRBJ2-7; D is perhaps TRBD1 (5 bases). The CDR3 is made up of 15 amino acids. V was clipped by 2 bases and J by 0 bases, with 11 bases between them. Per germline, CDR1 ENHRY and CDR2 SYGVKD. As DNA, the CDR3 is TGTGCCATCAGTGAGAACCCAGGGAACTCCTACGAGCAGTACTTC. As protein: CAISENPGNSYEQYF.

This chain connects TRBV5-1 to TRBJ2-3; D is ambiguous. The CDR3 covers 17 residues. Trimming stripped 5 bases from V and 0 bases from J, with 19 bases between. The germline gives CDR1 SGHRS, CDR2 YFSETQ. The CDR3 reads CASRPNGLPRSTDTQYF. DNA of the CDR3: TGCGCCAGCAGACCGAATGGGCTGCCACGAAGCACAGATACGCAGTATTTT.

This clonotype was observed many times. This chain uses TRBV7-9 with TRBJ2-7; TRBD1 is a possible D gene (6 bases). Germline CDR1 is SEHNR and CDR2 is FQNEAQ (reference sequence). The CDR3 has 12 residues. Trimming cost V 6 bases and J 4 bases, with 10 bases left between them. The CDR3 coding sequence is TGTGCCAGCAGACTGGACAGATACGAGCAGTACTTC. Its protein product is CASRLDRYEQYF.

This clonotype came up many times. The rearrangement links TRBV24-1 to TRBJ2-1, with TRBD1 matching 11 bases. Germline trimming cut 9 bases from V and 13 bases from J; bases unmatched to any gene: 7. The CDR3 length is 12 residues. The germline V gene has CDR1 KGHDR and CDR2 SFDVKD. CDR3 region: CATSGDRGLQFF. CDR3 sequence (DNA): TGTGCCACCTCGGGGGACAGGGGGTTACAGTTCTTC.

The J gene is TRBJ2-3, the V gene TRBV11-2; a weak D match, TRBD1 (5 bases). The germline CDR1 and CDR2 sequences are SGHAT and FQNNGV. The CDR3 has 16 residues. V lost 1 base, J lost 0 bases, and 11 bases lay in between. CDR3 protein: CASSLVGRASTDTQYF. In nucleotides, the CDR3 is TGTGCCAGCAGCTTAGTGGGCAGGGCTAGCACAGATACGCAGTATTTT. Together with reference TRBV11-2 and TRBJ2-3, the CDR3 gives the full variable domain: EAGVAQSPRYKIIEKRQSVAFWCNPISGHATLYWYQQILGQGPKLLIQFQNNGVVDDSQLPKDRFSAERLKGVDSTLKIQPAKLEDSAVYLCASSLVGRASTDTQYFGPGTRLTVL.

The chain has TRBV15 and TRBJ2-6; a possible D gene is TRBD2 (5 bases). Between the trimmed V and J ends, which lost 0 bases and 2 bases, there was a span of 14 bases. The CDR3 covers 18 residues. Germline loops: CDR1 LNHNV, CDR2 YYDKDF (reference sequence). The CDR3 nucleotides read TGTGCCACCAGCAGAGATCGAGTCGGGGTGGCTGGGGCCAACGTCCTGACTTTC. It codes for CATSRDRVGVAGANVLTF.

Ten or more counts support this clonotype. The V gene is TRBV6-1, the J gene TRBJ2-1; tentative D call: TRBD1 (5 bases). With 10 bases removed from V and 8 bases from J, the gap between germline ends came to 24 bases. Looked up from germline, CDR1 is MNHNS and CDR2 is SASEGT. The CDR3 totals 15 residues. The CDR3 spells CATSRARGSNYEQFF. The CDR3 DNA reads as TGTGCCACATCCAGGGCTAGGGGCTCTAACTATGAGCAGTTCTTC.

A few counts support this clonotype. The CDR3, as DNA: TGCGCCAGGATCGGGGGGTCTAGCAATCAGCCCCAGCATTTT. It is translated as CARIGGSSNQPQHF. This sequence joins TRBV5-1 and TRBJ1-5; weak D call: TRBD1 (5 bases). There are 14 residues in the CDR3. The germline V gene has CDR1 SGHRS and CDR2 YFSETQ. V lost 8 bases, J lost 0 bases, and 12 bases lay in between.

The chain links TRBV7-6 to TRBJ2-1; a weak D match, TRBD1 (6 bases). This CDR3 region has 16 residues. Trimming pared 5 bases from V and 5 bases from J, leaving 19 bases between. CDR1 is SGHVS and CDR2 is FNYEAQ in the germline V gene. For the CDR3, the DNA is TGTGCCAGCAGCCCGAGTGGGGGCACCCTGAACAATGAGCAGTTCTTC. Protein product: CASSPSGGTLNNEQFF.

The J gene is TRBJ2-3, the V gene TRBV5-1; possibly TRBD1 for D (6 bases). CDR1 is SGHRS and CDR2 is YFSETQ in the germline V gene. CDR3 size: 18 residues. V was clipped by 1 base and J by 2 bases, with 20 bases between them. In nucleotides, the CDR3 is TGCGCCAGCAGCTTGCAGTCCAGGACAGACCATCTCACAGATACGCAGTATTTT. This encodes CASSLQSRTDHLTDTQYF.

The J gene is TRBJ1-6, the V gene TRBV9; 8 positions match TRBD1. The CDR3 covers 14 residues. Per the germline V gene, CDR1 is SGDLS and CDR2 is YYNGEE. Trimming removed 4 bases from V and 6 bases from J; junction bases left unmatched: 3. In DNA, the CDR3 is TGTGCCAGCAGCTTGACAGGGGTTAATTCACCCCTCCACTTT. Its protein is CASSLTGVNSPLHF.

This clonotype was seen a handful of times. The chain recombines TRBV5-1 with TRBJ1-1; weak D call: TRBD1 (6 bases). CDR1 and CDR2 from the germline V gene are SGHRS and YFSETQ. Between the trimmed V and J ends, which lost 2 bases and 6 bases, there was a span of 14 bases. This CDR3 has 14 residues. The CDR3 nucleotides are TGCGCCAGCAGCTTCGGGGGCGCAGGTCCTGAAGCTTTCTTT. Encoded protein: CASSFGGAGPEAFF.

In its sample, this clonotype was seen many times. The chain has TRBV20-1 and TRBJ2-7; maybe TRBD2 (5 bases). The V end lost 3 bases, the J end lost 2 bases, and 14 bases lay between the germline ends. The CDR3 is 14 residues long. Germline-derived CDR1 and CDR2 are DFQATT and SNEGSKA (reference sequence). The CDR3 sequence is CSASYGWGAYEQYF. The CDR3 nucleotides are TGCAGTGCTAGTTACGGATGGGGAGCCTACGAGCAGTACTTC.

This clonotype was seen a few times. The rearrangement links TRBV5-6 to TRBJ2-7; D remains unclear. CDR1 and CDR2 from the germline V gene are SGHDT and YYEEEE. With 4 bases removed from V and 4 bases from J, the gap between germline ends came to 12 bases. This CDR3 comprises 13 residues. In DNA form, the CDR3 reads TGTGCCAGCAGCCCGCGGAAACGGTACGAGCAGTACTTC. Translation: CASSPRKRYEQYF. The complete variable domain, with remaining parts taken from reference TRBV5-6 and TRBJ2-7, reads DAGVTQSPTHLIKTRGQQVTLRCSPKSGHDTVSWYQQALGQGPQFIFQYYEEEERQRGNFPDRFSGHQFPNYSSELNVNALLLGDSALYLCASSPRKRYEQYFGPGTRLTVT.

There are a few counts of this clonotype. The CDR3 is CSVVGQQNTEAFF. CDR3 nucleotide sequence: TGCAGCGTGGTCGGACAGCAGAACACTGAAGCTTTCTTT. The V gene is TRBV29-1, the J gene TRBJ1-1; a weak D match, TRBD1 (6 bases). Germline V gives CDR1 SQVTM, CDR2 ANQGSEA. This CDR3 comprises 13 residues. V lost 6 bases to trimming and J lost 1 base, with 12 bases between them.

This clonotype was counted a few times. The V gene is TRBV5-1, the J gene TRBJ2-3, with 7 bases fitting TRBD1. CDR1 is SGHRS, CDR2 YFSETQ, per germline. V dropped 0 bases and J dropped 2; count of bases not matched to a gene: 6. The CDR3 extends over 16 amino acids. Here the CDR3 DNA reads TGCGCCAGCAGCTTGGGAAGTACAGGGGTCACAGATACGCAGTATTTT. Encoded protein: CASSLGSTGVTDTQYF.

The chain links TRBV15 to TRBJ2-7; no firm D call. Germline CDR1 LNHNV, CDR2 YYDKDF (reference sequence). The CDR3 is 13 amino acids. V was pared by 1 base and J by 2 bases, with 6 bases between. The DNA for the CDR3 is TGTGCCACCAGCAGAGCTACGCCCTACGAGCAGTACTTC. Translated: CATSRATPYEQYF. Together with reference TRBV15 and TRBJ2-7, the CDR3 gives the full variable domain: DAMVIQNPRYQVTQFGKPVTLSCSQTLNHNVMYWYQQKSSQAPKLLFHYYDKDFNNEADTPDNFQSRRPNTSFCFLDIRSPGLGDTAMYLCATSRATPYEQYFGPGTRLTVT.

This clonotype was picked up many times. V gene TRBV12-3 or TRBV12-4 combines with J gene TRBJ2-7; D unresolved. The V gene lost 1 base and the J gene lost 2 bases, with 9 bases spanning the gap. This CDR3 has 14 residues. The CDR3 nucleotides are TGTGCCAGCAGTTTAGACCCCGGAGCCTACGAGCAGTACTTC. Its translation is CASSLDPGAYEQYF.

This clonotype was detected many times. This chain uses TRBV3-1 with TRBJ2-5; D might be TRBD2 (6 bases). Germline V gives CDR1 LGHDT, CDR2 YNNKEL (reference sequence). CDR3 length: 15 residues. V was trimmed by 2 bases and J by 1 base, leaving 11 bases between them. CDR3 DNA sequence: TGTGCCAGCAGCCAAATCCGGGACTTCCAAGAGACCCAGTACTTC. Protein product: CASSQIRDFQETQYF.

Note on this clonotype: One end of the junction does not line up with germline, which may come from a read error. The V call is TRBV2, the J call TRBJ2-7; tentative D call: TRBD1 (6 bases). Germline CDR1 and CDR2: SNHLY and FYNNEI. This CDR3 region has 12 residues. In DNA, the CDR3 is TGTGCCAGCAGGAACAACCGGGACATATCGGACTTC. This translates into CASRNNRDISDF.

This clonotype was picked up many times. The chain couples TRBV15 to TRBJ2-1; 10 positions agree with TRBD2. Germline trimming cut 0 bases from V and 5 bases from J; bases unmatched to any gene: 1. The germline V gene has CDR1 LNHNV and CDR2 YYDKDF (reference sequence). CDR3 length: 15 residues. The CDR3 region is CATSRDSGGNNEQFF. CDR3 bases: TGTGCCACCAGCAGAGATAGCGGGGGGAACAATGAGCAGTTCTTC.

The rearrangement joins TRBV6-5 to TRBJ1-6; D gene unclear. Trimming stripped 2 bases from V and 3 bases from J, with 2 bases between. Germline values: CDR1 MNHEY, CDR2 SVGAGI. The CDR3 contains 13 residues. CDR3 nucleotides: TGTGCCAGCAGTTACGGCTATAATTCACCCCTCCACTTT. This encodes CASSYGYNSPLHF.

This clonotype occurred a few times. The CDR3 reads CASSLSPQGVGYGYTF. The CDR3 coding sequence is TGTGCCAGCAGTTTATCTCCGCAGGGGGTTGGGTATGGCTACACCTTC. V usage is TRBV12-3 or TRBV12-4 and J usage is TRBJ1-2; 7 nucleotides match TRBD1. V shed 2 bases and J 5 bases; nucleotides not matched to a gene: 11. CDR3 length: 16 residues.

This clonotype has more than one count but fewer than ten. The rearrangement joins TRBV5-6 to TRBJ1-2, with 7 bases lining up with TRBD1. The length of the CDR3 is 17 residues. Germline assignment: CDR1 SGHDT and CDR2 YYEEEE. V trimming: 4 bases; J trimming: 0 bases; junction bases outside the gene matches: 12. CDR3: CASSPEGAYSSNYGYTF. The CDR3 bases are TGTGCCAGCAGCCCTGAGGGGGCCTACTCTTCTAACTATGGCTACACCTTC.